The 8 T cell receptor beta chains presented below share a single source sample, sequenced in a study of T cells after yellow fever vaccination (dated by TCRdb to the late 2010s). Interpreted using the paper, the treatment or condition label stands for: live attenuated yellow fever vaccine strain. To prepare the library, 5' RACE was applied. Sequencer: Illumina NovaSeq 6000. TCRdb reanalyzed the raw reads on its own, using fastp at Q25 for trimming and MiXCR for clone calling, and kept in-frame beta chains. When rows share a CDR3 protein, they turn into one entry using the most common DNA and genes. The sample table records a few hundred thousand distinct CDR3 sequences; approximately 4.2% of these occur just once. About 24% of the sample is taken by the ten largest. Source: PBMCs, taken 5 days after the yellow fever booster vaccination. Source of these receptors: a man aged 18 to 30 who received the YFV17D yellow fever vaccine.

The chain employs TRBV12-3 or TRBV12-4 and TRBJ1-4; no definite D call. Trimming shortened V by 4 bases and J by 2 bases, and 11 bases separated the two germline ends. There are 15 residues in the CDR3. The CDR3 DNA sequence: TGTGCCAGCAGTTCCTCTCGGGCGACTAATGAAAAACTGTTTTTT. It yields the protein CASSSSRATNEKLFF.

The V and J genes are TRBV6-6 and TRBJ1-1; D unresolved. This CDR3 comprises 11 residues. Deletions cut 8 bases from V and 1 base from J, with 5 bases between. Germline CDR1 and CDR2: MNHNY and SVGAGI (reference sequence). The CDR3 nucleotides are TGTGCCAGCGGAAAGAACACTGAAGCTTTCTTT. This sequence encodes CASGKNTEAFF.

The chain is built from TRBV2 and TRBJ2-3; the match to TRBD1 covers 9 bases. Germline V gives CDR1 SNHLY, CDR2 FYNNEI. The CDR3 totals 15 residues. The ends lost 3 bases at V and 5 bases at J; junction bases unmatched: 6. The CDR3 DNA follows: TGTGCCAGCAGTGAGGGACAGGGAGGAATAGATACGCAGTATTTT. Its protein is CASSEGQGGIDTQYF.

This clonotype was counted many times. This sequence joins TRBV7-3 and TRBJ2-3; D is undetermined. This CDR3 spans 14 amino acids. Germline CDR1 reads SGHTA; CDR2 reads FQGTGA. V lost 2 bases to trimming and J lost 7 bases, with 13 bases between them. The CDR3 sequence: CASSLSSVANTQYF. The DNA for the CDR3 is TGTGCCAGCAGCTTATCTAGTGTTGCAAATACGCAGTATTTT.

This rearrangement joins TRBV5-1 to TRBJ1-3; D possibly corresponds to TRBD1 (5 bases). Trimming shortened V by 4 bases and J by 0 bases, and 14 bases separated the two germline ends. This CDR3 has 16 amino acids. CDR1 SGHRS and CDR2 YFSETQ come from the germline V gene. The CDR3 nucleotides read TGCGCCAGCAGCAACCGGGACGTGGACTCTGGAAACACCATATATTTT. Amino acids: CASSNRDVDSGNTIYF.

This clonotype was seen ten or more times. This chain joins TRBV7-8 and TRBJ2-7, with 8 bases matching TRBD1. V lost 5 bases, J lost 3 bases, and 6 bases stayed unmatched. The CDR3 totals 14 residues. Germline loops: CDR1 SGHVS, CDR2 FQNEAQ. The CDR3 sequence: CASSQQGGDYEQYV. CDR3 DNA sequence: TGTGCCAGCAGCCAACAGGGGGGAGACTACGAGCAGTACGTC.

V usage is TRBV5-1 and J usage is TRBJ2-3; no clear D gene. This CDR3 has 14 amino acids. Trimming took 1 base from V and 7 from J, leaving 13 bases between them. The germline V gene encodes CDR1 SGHRS and CDR2 YFSETQ. The CDR3: CASSLTPSVNTQYF. The DNA of the CDR3 is TGCGCCAGCAGCTTGACTCCAAGTGTAAATACGCAGTATTTT.

This clonotype showed up many times. The rearrangement joins TRBV7-8 to TRBJ2-1; 8 bases agree with TRBD2. The germline V gene has CDR1 SGHVS and CDR2 FQNEAQ. The CDR3 has 14 amino acids. V lost 0 bases to trimming and J lost 5 bases; unmatched junction nucleotides: 0. The CDR3 region is CASSLASGDNEQFF. The CDR3 DNA follows: TGTGCCAGCAGCTTAGCTAGCGGGGACAATGAGCAGTTCTTC.